This T cell receptor (beta chain) was sequenced in a study of human thymus T cells. Study-wide results and caveats: Within thymic and blood repertoires, V and J gene usage appeared to be biased. Related research found strongly overlapping thymic repertoires in unrelated individuals.

Generated by immunoSEQ multiplex PCR, the TCRdb table keeps only in-frame clones and is missing some. Among about 130,000 clones listed, about 93% were seen once. Thymic samples were excised during corrective heart operations. Each of the donors was a healthy Finnish infant who was undergoing open corrective cardiac surgery for congenital heart defects. Points on this clone: As yet, its antigen is unknown.

CDR1 and CDR2 from the germline V gene are SGHNT and YENEEA. The ends were cut back, 1 base at V and 0 bases at J, with 12 bases in the middle. The CDR3 totals 16 residues. The chain recombines TRBV11-3 with TRBJ1-1, with D unclear. Sequencing used thymus tissue. The source is a boy younger than two with a congenital heart defect but otherwise immunologically healthy. Written as DNA, the CDR3 is TGTGCCAGCAGCTTAGGGGCAGCCCTAATGAACACTGAAGCTTTCTTT. Protein sequence: CASSLGAALMNTEAFF.